The rows below give T cell receptor beta chains drawn from one sample of a study of technical replicates of blood from a handful of donors. Produced via immunoSEQ multiplex PCR; TCRdb's table is partial and in-frame only. The repertoire holds about 83,000 clones, with roughly 94% as singletons. The sequenced material came from T cells isolated from PBMCs. These receptors all come from a human donor in good health. CDR3s include the opening cysteine and the closing phenylalanine or tryptophan. D genes are given only for firm matches. Where a row states a size, it is once, few, many or the class of an expanded clone; other rows omit it.

clone size	J gene	D gene	V gene	CDR3 protein	CDR3 DNA
NA	TRBJ1-1	TRBD1	TRBV7-9	CASSSDRENTEAFF	TGTGCCAGCAGCTCAGACAGGGAGAACACTGAAGCTTTCTTT
NA	TRBJ1-4	NA	TRBV10-1	CASSPRVPGELFF	TGCGCCAGCAGCCCCCGGGTCCCAGGGGAACTGTTTTTT
NA	TRBJ2-7	TRBD2	TRBV5-4	CASSAGLAESYEQYF	TGTGCCAGCAGCGCCGGACTAGCGGAGTCCTACGAGCAGTACTTC
NA	TRBJ1-4	NA	TRBV29-1	CSVKLTVATNEKLFF	TGCAGCGTTAAACTGACAGTTGCAACTAATGAAAAACTGTTTTTT
NA	TRBJ1-2	NA	TRBV18	CASSPNREGYTF	TGTGCCAGCTCACCCAACCGGGAAGGCTACACCTTC
NA	TRBJ2-7	NA	TRBV7-9	CASSFALEYEQYF	TGTGCCAGCAGCTTCGCGCTAGAGTACGAGCAGTACTTC
NA	TRBJ2-6	NA	TRBV19	CASSRGSGANVLTF	TGTGCCAGTAGCCGCGGCTCTGGGGCCAACGTCCTGACTTTC
once	TRBJ2-5	NA	TRBV7-7	CASLGQSETQYF	TGTGCCAGCCTCGGACAGTCGGAGACCCAGTACTTC
NA	TRBJ1-1	NA	TRBV18	CASSPQGWSTEAFF	TGTGCCAGCTCACCACAAGGTTGGAGCACTGAAGCTTTCTTT
NA	TRBJ1-1	NA	TRBV28	CASSGELGAFF	TGTGCCAGCAGTGGGGAGCTGGGGGCTTTCTTT
once	TRBJ2-7	NA	TRBV7-9	CASSLEEGLLDEQYF	TGTGCCAGCAGCTTAGAGGAGGGACTGCTGGACGAGCAGTACTTC
NA	TRBJ1-3	NA	TRBV20-1	CSATTRNTIYF	TGCAGTGCAACCACTCGAAACACCATATATTTT
once	TRBJ2-1	NA	TRBV29-1	CSARPQLRDEQFF	TGCAGCGCCAGACCCCAATTGCGGGATGAGCAGTTCTTC
once	TRBJ2-7	NA	TRBV11-2	CARSSYEQYF	TGTGCCCGTAGCTCCTACGAGCAGTACTTC
NA	TRBJ2-2	NA	TRBV27	CTSRPLHRGLNTGELFF	TGTACCAGCAGACCCTTACACAGGGGACTGAACACCGGGGAGCTGTTTTTT
once	TRBJ2-1	NA	TRBV5-1	CASSLQGSSYNEQFF	TGCGCCAGCAGCTTGCAGGGGAGCTCCTACAATGAGCAGTTCTTC
NA	TRBJ2-5	TRBD2	TRBV13	CASSPIPPFPSGGRETQYF	TGTGCCAGCAGCCCGATACCACCTTTTCCATCGGGGGGGCGAGAGACCCAGTACTTC
NA	TRBJ2-7	TRBD1	TRBV7-2	CASSATGTGPYEQYF	TGTGCCAGCAGCGCAACCGGGACAGGGCCCTACGAGCAGTACTTC
NA	TRBJ1-2	TRBD1	TRBV9	CASTTGGRGSNYGYTF	TGTGCCAGCACGACAGGGGGCAGGGGTTCGAACTATGGCTACACCTTC
NA	TRBJ2-7	NA	TRBV30	CAWSPLTGFHEQYF	TGTGCCTGGAGTCCACTTACAGGGTTCCACGAGCAGTACTTC
once	TRBJ2-7	NA	TRBV21-1	CASSTLKGTSLILSYEQYF	TGTGCCAGCAGCACTCTGAAAGGTACTAGCTTGATACTCTCCTACGAGCAGTACTTC
once	TRBJ1-1	TRBD1	TRBV10-3	CAISESGTGGTEAFF	TGTGCCATCAGTGAGTCGGGGACAGGGGGGACTGAAGCTTTCTTT
NA	TRBJ2-3	TRBD2	TRBV7-6	CASSPSGGVTDTQYF	TGTGCCAGCAGTCCTAGCGGGGGGGTCACAGATACGCAGTATTTT
NA	TRBJ2-4	NA	TRBV19	CASSIYGVRDIQYF	TGTGCCAGTAGTATTTACGGGGTACGGGACATTCAGTACTTC
NA	TRBJ2-7	NA	TRBV27	CASSPSGTPSSYEQYF	TGTGCCAGCAGTCCGTCCGGGACTCCGAGCTCCTACGAGCAGTACTTC
NA	TRBJ1-1	NA	TRBV5-6	CASSTRGRRGTEAFF	TGTGCCAGCAGCACCCGCGGGAGGAGGGGCACTGAAGCTTTCTTT
NA	TRBJ2-7	NA	TRBV11-2	CASSTNRGGEQYF	TGTGCCAGCAGCACGAATAGGGGGGGCGAGCAGTACTTC
NA	TRBJ2-7	TRBD2	TRBV19	CASSLTSGTQYEQYF	TGTGCCAGTAGTCTCACTAGCGGGACCCAATACGAGCAGTACTTC